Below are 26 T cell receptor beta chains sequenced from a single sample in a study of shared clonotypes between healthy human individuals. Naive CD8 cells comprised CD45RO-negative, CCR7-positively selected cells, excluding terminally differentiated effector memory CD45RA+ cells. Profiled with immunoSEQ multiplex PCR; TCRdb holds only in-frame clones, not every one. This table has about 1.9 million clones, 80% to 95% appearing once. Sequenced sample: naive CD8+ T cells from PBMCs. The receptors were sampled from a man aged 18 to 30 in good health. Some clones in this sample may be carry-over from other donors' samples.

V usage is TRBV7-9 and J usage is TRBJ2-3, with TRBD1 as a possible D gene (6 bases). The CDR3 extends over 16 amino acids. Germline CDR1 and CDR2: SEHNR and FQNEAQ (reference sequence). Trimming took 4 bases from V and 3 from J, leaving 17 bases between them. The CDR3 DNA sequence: TGTGCCAGCAGCTCCCGGGCAGGGGAAAGGACAGATACGCAGTATTTT. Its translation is CASSSRAGERTDTQYF.

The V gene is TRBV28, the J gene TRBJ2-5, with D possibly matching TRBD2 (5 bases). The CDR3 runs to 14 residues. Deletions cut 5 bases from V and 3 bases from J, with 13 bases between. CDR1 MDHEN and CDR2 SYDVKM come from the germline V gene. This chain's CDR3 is CASSRGWWEETQYF. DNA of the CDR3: TGTGCCAGCAGTCGAGGGTGGTGGGAAGAGACCCAGTACTTC.

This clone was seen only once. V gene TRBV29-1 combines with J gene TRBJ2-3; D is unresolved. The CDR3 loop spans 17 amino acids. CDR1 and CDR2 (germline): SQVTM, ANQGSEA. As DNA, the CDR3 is TGCAGGCCCGCAATTCCCCCCGTTATGGCCATCACAGATACGCAGTATTTT. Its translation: CRPAIPPVMAITDTQYF.

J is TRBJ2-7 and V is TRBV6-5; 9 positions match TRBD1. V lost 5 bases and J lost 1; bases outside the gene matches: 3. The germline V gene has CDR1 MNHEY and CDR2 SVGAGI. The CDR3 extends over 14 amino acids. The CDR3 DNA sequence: TGTGCCAGCAGTCTAGGACAGGGGTCCTACGAGCAGTACTTC. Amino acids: CASSLGQGSYEQYF.

CDR3 sequence reads: CSVVFSRTGPYGYTF. The CDR3 bases are TGCAGCGTTGTCTTCTCTAGGACAGGGCCCTATGGCTACACCTTC. J is TRBJ1-2 and V is TRBV29-1; 8 bases agree with TRBD1. V lost 4 bases, J lost 4 bases, and 11 bases stayed unmatched. This CDR3 is 15 amino acids long. Germline loops: CDR1 SQVTM, CDR2 ANQGSEA. The full variable domain, completed using reference TRBV29-1 and TRBJ1-2, is SAVISQKPSRDICQRGTSLTIQCQVDSQVTMMFWYRQQPGQSLTLIATANQGSEATYESGFVIDKFPISRPNLTFSTLTVSNMSPEDSSIYLCSVVFSRTGPYGYTFGSGTRLTVV.

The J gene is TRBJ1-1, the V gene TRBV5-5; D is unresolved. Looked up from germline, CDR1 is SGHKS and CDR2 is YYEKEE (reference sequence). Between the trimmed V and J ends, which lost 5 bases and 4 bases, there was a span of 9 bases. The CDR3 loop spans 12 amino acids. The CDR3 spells CASSRGFTEAFF. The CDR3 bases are TGTGCCAGCAGTCGGGGTTTCACTGAAGCTTTCTTT.

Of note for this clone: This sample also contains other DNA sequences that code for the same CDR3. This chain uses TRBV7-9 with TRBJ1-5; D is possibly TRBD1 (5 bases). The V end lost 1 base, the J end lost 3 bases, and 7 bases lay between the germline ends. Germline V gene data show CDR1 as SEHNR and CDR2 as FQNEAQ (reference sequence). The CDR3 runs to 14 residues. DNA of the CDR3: TGTGCCAGCAGCTTAGGGGGACCCAATCAGCCCCAGCATTTT. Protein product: CASSLGGPNQPQHF.

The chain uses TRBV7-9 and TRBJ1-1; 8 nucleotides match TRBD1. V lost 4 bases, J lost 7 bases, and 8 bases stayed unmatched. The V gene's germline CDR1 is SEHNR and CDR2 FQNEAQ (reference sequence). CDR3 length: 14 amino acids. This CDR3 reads CASSSGQGRREAFF. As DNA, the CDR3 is TGTGCCAGCAGCTCAGGACAGGGCCGCCGTGAAGCTTTCTTT.

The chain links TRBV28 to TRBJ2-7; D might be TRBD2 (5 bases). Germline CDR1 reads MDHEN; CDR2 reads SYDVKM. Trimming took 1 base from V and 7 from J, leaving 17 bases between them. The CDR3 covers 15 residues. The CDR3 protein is CASSLLAGNPREQYF. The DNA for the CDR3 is TGTGCCAGCAGTTTATTGGCGGGCAATCCTCGGGAGCAGTACTTC.

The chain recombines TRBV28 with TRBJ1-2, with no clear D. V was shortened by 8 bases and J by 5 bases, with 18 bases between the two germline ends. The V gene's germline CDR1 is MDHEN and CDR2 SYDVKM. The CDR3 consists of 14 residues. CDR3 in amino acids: CASRERVVSYGYTF. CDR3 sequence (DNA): TGTGCCAGCCGCGAAAGGGTGGTTTCGTATGGCTACACCTTC.

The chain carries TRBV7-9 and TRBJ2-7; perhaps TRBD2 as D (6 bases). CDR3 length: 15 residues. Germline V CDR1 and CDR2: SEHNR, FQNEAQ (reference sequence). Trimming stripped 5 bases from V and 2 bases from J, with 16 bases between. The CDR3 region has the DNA TGTGCCAGCAGCGCGGGACCGCCTTACGCCTACGAGCAGTACTTC. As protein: CASSAGPPYAYEQYF.

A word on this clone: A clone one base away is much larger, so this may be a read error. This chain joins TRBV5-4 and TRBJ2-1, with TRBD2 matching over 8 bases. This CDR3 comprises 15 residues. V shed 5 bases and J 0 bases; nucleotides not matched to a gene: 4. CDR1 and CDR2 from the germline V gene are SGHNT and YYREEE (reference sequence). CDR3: CASSQSGGSYNEQFF. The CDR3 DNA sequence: TGTGCCAGCAGTCAAAGCGGGGGCTCCTACAATGAGCAGTTCTTC.

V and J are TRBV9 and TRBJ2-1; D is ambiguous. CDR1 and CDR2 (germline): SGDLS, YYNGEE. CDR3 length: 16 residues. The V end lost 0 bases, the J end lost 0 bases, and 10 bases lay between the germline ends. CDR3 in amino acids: CASSVAMASSYNEQFF. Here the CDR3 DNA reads TGTGCCAGCAGCGTAGCTATGGCTAGCTCCTACAATGAGCAGTTCTTC.

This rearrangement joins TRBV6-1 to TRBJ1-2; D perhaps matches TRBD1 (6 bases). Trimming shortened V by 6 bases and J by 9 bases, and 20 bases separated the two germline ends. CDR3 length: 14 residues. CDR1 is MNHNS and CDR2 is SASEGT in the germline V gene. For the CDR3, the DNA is TGTGCCAGCAGCGCTACAGGGTCCAGGATTTGCTACACCTTC. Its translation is CASSATGSRICYTF.

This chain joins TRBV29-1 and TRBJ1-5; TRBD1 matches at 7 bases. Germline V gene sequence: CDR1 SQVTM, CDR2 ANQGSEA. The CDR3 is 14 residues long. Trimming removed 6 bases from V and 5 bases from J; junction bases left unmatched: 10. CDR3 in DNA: TGCAGCGTGGTAACAGGGGAAGGGGATCAGCCCCAGCATTTT. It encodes CSVVTGEGDQPQHF.

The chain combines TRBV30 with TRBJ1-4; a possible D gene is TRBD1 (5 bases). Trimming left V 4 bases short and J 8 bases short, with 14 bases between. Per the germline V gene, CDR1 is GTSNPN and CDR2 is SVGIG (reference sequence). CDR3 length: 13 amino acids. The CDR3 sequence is CAWMVLGGEKLFF. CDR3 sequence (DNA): TGTGCCTGGATGGTACTCGGGGGAGAAAAACTGTTTTTT.

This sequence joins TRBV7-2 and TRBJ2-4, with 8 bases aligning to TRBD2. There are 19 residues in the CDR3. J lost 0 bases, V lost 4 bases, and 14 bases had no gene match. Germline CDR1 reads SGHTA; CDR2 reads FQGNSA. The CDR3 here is CASSSLLSTSDLAKNIQYF. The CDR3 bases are TGTGCCAGCAGCTCACTACTCTCGACTAGCGACCTAGCCAAAAACATTCAGTACTTC.

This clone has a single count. The CDR3 sequence is CASRTLSNQPQHF. The CDR3 DNA reads TGTGCCAGCCGGACCCTTAGCAATCAGCCCCAGCATTTT. The chain combines TRBV28 with TRBJ1-5; D is undetermined. The CDR3 has 13 amino acids. The germline V and J ends were trimmed by 8 bases and 0 bases, with 8 bases remaining between them. Germline lookup yields CDR1 MDHEN and CDR2 SYDVKM.

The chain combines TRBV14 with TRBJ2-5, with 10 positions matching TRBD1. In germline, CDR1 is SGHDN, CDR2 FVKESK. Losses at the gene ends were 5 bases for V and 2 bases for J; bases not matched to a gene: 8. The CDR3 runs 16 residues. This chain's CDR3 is CASSARDRGFQETQYF. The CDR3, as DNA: TGTGCCAGCAGCGCCCGGGACAGGGGCTTTCAAGAGACCCAGTACTTC. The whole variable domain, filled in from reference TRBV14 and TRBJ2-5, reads EAGVTQFPSHSVIEKGQTVTLRCDPISGHDNLYWYRRVMGKEIKFLLHFVKESKQDESGMPNNRFLAERTGGTYSTLKVQPAELEDSGVYFCASSARDRGFQETQYFGPGTRLLVL.

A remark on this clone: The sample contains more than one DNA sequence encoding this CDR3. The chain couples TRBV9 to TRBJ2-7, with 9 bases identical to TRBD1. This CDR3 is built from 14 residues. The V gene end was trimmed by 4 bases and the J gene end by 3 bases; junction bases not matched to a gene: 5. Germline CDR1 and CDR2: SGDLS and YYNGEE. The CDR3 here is CASSPRDRVYEQYF. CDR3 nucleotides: TGTGCCAGCAGCCCACGGGACAGGGTCTACGAGCAGTACTTC.

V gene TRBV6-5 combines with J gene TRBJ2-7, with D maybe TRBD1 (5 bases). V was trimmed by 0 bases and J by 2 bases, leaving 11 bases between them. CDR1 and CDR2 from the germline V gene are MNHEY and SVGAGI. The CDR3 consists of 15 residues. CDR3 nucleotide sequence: TGTGCCAGCAGTTACTCGGTGGACACACCCTACGAGCAGTACTTC. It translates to CASSYSVDTPYEQYF.

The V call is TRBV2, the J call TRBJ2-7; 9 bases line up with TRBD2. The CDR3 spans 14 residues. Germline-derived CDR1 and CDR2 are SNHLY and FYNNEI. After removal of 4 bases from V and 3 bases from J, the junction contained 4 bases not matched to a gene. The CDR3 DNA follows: TGTGCCAGCAGTGTTCCGCGGGAGGGCTACGAGCAGTACTTC. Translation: CASSVPREGYEQYF.

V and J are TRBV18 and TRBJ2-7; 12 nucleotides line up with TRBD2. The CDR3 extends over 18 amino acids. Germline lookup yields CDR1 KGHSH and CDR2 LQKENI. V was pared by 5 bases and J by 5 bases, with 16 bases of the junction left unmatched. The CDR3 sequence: CASSETGARLAGVNEQYF. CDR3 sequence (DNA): TGTGCCAGCTCAGAGACAGGGGCTCGACTAGCGGGAGTGAACGAGCAGTACTTC.

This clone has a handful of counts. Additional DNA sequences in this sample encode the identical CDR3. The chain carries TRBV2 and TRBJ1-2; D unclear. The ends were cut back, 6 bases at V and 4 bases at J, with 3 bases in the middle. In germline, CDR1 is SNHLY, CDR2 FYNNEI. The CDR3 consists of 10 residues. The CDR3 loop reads CASRGYGYTF. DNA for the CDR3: TGTGCCAGCAGGGGCTATGGCTACACCTTC.

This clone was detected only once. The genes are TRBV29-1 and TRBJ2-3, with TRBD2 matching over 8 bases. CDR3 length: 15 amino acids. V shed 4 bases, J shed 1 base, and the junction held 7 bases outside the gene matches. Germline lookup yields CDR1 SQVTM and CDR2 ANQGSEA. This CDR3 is CSVVIAGLRTDTQYF. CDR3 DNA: TGCAGCGTTGTTATAGCGGGGCTCCGCACAGATACGCAGTATTTT.

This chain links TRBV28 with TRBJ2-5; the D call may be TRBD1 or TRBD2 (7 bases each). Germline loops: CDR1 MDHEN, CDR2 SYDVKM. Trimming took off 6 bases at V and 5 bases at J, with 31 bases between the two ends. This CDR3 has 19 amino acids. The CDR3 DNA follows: TGTGCCAGCAGCTCTTATGTCGGGACTCTCCAGGGGGGGTATGAGACCCAGTACTTC. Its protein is CASSSYVGTLQGGYETQYF. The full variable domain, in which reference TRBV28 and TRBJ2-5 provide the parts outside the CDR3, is DVKVTQSSRYLVKRTGEKVFLECVQDMDHENMFWYRQDPGLGLRLIYFSYDVKMKEKGDIPEGYSVSREKKERFSLILESASTNQTSMYLCASSSYVGTLQGGYETQYFGPGTRLLVL.